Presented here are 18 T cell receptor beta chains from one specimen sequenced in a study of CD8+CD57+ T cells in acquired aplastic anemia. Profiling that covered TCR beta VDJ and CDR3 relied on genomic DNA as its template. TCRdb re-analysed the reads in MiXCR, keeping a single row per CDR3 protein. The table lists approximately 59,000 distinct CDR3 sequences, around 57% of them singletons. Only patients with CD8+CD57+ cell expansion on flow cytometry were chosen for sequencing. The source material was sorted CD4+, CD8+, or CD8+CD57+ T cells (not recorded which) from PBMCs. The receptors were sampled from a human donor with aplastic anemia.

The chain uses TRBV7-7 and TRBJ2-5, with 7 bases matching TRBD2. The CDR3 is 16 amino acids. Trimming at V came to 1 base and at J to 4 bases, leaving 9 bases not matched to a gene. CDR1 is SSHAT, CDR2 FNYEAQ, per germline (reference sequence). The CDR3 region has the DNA TGTGCCAGCAGCTTAGTTCCAGCGGGGTCCGGAGAGACCCAGTACTTC. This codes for CASSLVPAGSGETQYF.

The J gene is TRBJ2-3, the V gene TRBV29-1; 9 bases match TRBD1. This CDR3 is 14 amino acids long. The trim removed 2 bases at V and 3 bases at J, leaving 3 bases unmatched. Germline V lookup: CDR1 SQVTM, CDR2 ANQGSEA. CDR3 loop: CSVETGQGTDTQYF. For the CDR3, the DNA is TGCAGCGTTGAAACGGGACAGGGAACAGATACGCAGTATTTT.

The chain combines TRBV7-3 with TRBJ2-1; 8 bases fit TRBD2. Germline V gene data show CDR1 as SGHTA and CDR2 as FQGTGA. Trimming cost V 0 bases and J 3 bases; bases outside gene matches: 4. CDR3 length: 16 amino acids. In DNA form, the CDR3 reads TGTGCCAGCAGCTTAACGAAGCGGGGGTACTACAATGAGCAGTTCTTC. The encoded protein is CASSLTKRGYYNEQFF.

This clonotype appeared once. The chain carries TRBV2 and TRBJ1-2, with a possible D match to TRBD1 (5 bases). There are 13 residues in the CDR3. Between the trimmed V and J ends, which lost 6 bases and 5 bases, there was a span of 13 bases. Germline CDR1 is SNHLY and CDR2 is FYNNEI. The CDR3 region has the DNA TGTGCCAGCAGGGCAGGGTCACCATATGGCTACACCTTC. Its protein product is CASRAGSPYGYTF.

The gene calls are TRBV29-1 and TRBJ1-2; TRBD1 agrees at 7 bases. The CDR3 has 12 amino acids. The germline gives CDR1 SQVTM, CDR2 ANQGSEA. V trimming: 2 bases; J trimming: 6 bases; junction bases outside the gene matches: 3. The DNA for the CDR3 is TGCAGCGTTGAAAACAGGGGTCATGGCTACACCTTC. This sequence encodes CSVENRGHGYTF.

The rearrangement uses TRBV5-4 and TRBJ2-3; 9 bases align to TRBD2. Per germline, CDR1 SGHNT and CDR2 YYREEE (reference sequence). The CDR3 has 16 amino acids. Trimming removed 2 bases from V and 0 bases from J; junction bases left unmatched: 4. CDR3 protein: CASSFQAGGSTDTQYF. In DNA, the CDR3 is TGTGCCAGCAGCTTCCAAGCGGGGGGAAGCACAGATACGCAGTATTTT.

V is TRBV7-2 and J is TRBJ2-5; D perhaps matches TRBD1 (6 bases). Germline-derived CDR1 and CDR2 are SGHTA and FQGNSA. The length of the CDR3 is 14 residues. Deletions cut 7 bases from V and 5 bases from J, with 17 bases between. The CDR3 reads CASTIKTGSETQYF. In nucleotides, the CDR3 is TGTGCCAGCACGATTAAAACAGGGTCGGAGACCCAGTACTTC.

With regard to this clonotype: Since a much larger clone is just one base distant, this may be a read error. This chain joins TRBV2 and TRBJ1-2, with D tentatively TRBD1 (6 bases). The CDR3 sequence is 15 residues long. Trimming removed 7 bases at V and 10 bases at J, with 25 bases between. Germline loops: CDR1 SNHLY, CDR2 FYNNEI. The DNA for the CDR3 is TGTGCCAGCACCCCTCCTTCCGGGTCAGGGGCCGACTACACCTTC. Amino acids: CASTPPSGSGADYTF.

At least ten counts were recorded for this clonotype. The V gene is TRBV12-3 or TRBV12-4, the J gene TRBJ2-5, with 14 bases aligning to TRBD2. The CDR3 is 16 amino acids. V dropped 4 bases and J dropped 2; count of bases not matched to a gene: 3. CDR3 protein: CASSSWTSGGQETQYF. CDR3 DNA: TGTGCCAGCAGTTCTTGGACTAGCGGGGGGCAAGAGACCCAGTACTTC.

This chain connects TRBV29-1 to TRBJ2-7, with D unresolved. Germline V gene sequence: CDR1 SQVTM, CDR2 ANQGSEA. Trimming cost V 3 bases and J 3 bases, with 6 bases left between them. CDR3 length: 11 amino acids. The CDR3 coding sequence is TGCAGCGTTGAGCTCAGCTACGAGCAGTACTTC. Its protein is CSVELSYEQYF.

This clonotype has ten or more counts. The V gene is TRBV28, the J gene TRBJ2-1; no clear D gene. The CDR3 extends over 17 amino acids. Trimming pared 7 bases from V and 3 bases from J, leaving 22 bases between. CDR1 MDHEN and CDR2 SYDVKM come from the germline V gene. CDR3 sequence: CASNSVTTGPYYNEQFF. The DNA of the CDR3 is TGTGCCAGCAATTCCGTTACAACCGGGCCCTACTACAATGAGCAGTTCTTC.

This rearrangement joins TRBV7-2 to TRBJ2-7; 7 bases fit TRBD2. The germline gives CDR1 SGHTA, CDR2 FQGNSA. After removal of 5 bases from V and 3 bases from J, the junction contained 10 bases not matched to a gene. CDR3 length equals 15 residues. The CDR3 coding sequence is TGTGCCAGCAGCCCAAGCGGACTAGTCATCTACGAGCAGTACTTC. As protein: CASSPSGLVIYEQYF.

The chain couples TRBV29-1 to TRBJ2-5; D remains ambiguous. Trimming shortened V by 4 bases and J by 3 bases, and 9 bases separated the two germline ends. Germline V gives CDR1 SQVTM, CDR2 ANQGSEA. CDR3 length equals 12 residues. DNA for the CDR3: TGCAGCGTTGTTGGCAGTAAAGAGACCCAGTACTTC. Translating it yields CSVVGSKETQYF.

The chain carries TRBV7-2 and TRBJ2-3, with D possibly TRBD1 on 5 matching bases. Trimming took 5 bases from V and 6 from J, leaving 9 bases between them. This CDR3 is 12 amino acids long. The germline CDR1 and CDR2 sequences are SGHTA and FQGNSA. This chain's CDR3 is CASSRRVDTQYF. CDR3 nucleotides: TGTGCCAGCAGCCGCAGGGTGGATACGCAGTATTTT.

The CDR3, as DNA: TGTGCCATCAGTGCCGAAATAACAGGGAGAACGCAGTATTTT. It is translated as CAISAEITGRTQYF. V and J are TRBV10-3 and TRBJ2-3; D perhaps matches TRBD1 (6 bases). The V end lost 4 bases, the J end lost 9 bases, and 17 bases lay between the germline ends. The germline V gene encodes CDR1 ENHRY and CDR2 SYGVKD. This CDR3 region has 14 residues.

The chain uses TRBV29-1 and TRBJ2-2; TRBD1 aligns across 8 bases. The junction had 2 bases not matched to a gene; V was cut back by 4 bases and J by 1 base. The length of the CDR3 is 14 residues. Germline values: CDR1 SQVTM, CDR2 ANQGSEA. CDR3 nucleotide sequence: TGCAGCGTTGCAGGACAGGGGAACACCGGGGAGCTGTTTTTT. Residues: CSVAGQGNTGELFF.

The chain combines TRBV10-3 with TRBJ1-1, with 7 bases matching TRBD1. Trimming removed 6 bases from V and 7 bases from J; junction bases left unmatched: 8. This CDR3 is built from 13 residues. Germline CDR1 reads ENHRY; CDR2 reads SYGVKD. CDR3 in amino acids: CAIRSTGEDEAFF. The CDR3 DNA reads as TGTGCCATCAGGTCAACAGGGGAGGATGAAGCTTTCTTT.

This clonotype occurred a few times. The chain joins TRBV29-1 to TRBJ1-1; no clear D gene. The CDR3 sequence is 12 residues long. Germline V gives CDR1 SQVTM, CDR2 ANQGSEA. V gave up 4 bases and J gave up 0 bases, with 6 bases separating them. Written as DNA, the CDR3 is TGCAGCGTTGCGCGTCTGAACACTGAAGCTTTCTTT. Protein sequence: CSVARLNTEAFF.